Each of the 22 T cell receptor beta chains below was sequenced from the same sample in a study of shared clonotypes between healthy human individuals (TCRdb year 2020). Library preparation employed the immunoSEQ multiplex PCR assay. TCRdb re-hosts the immuneACCESS table, in-frame sequences only. Its copies lack some clones; in the studies checked, an unresolved V gene accounts for under half of them, and the cause for the rest is not known. The sample profile shows around 650,000 clones; about 96% of them were found once. The ten largest clones add up to around 0.1% of the sample. For the CD8 naive samples, CD45RO-negative cells were positively selected for CCR7, yielding a CD45RA+CCR7+ population from which TemRA cells were excluded. The sequenced sample consisted of naive CD8+ T cells sorted from blood. The cell subset or site label here, explained by the study, means: CD45RA+CCR7+. These receptors all come from a woman aged 30 to 39 in good health.

About this clone: At the DNA level, this CDR3 is encoded by other sequences in the same sample as well. The V gene is TRBV19, the J gene TRBJ2-7; D is possibly TRBD2 (5 bases). Trimming shortened V by 1 base and J by 0 bases, and 7 bases separated the two germline ends. This CDR3 region has 14 residues. CDR1 is LNHDA and CDR2 is SQIVND in the germline V gene (reference sequence). CDR3 coding DNA: TGTGCCAGTAGTATAGCGGGGAGCTCCTACGAGCAGTACTTC. Its translation is CASSIAGSSYEQYF.

V usage is TRBV6-5 and J usage is TRBJ2-7, with 9 positions matching TRBD1. The CDR3 has 14 residues. Germline V gene data show CDR1 as MNHEY and CDR2 as SVGAGI. Germline trimming cut 3 bases from V and 3 bases from J; bases unmatched to any gene: 3. CDR3 sequence reads: CASSYGGQGYEQYF. The CDR3 DNA is TGTGCCAGCAGTTATGGGGGACAGGGCTACGAGCAGTACTTC.

The rearrangement links TRBV19 to TRBJ2-7; D possibly matches TRBD1 or TRBD2 (5 bases each). V was shortened by 7 bases and J by 2 bases, with 27 bases between the two germline ends. CDR1 is LNHDA, CDR2 SQIVND, per germline (reference sequence). The length of the CDR3 is 18 residues. The CDR3 region is CASTHLRQQRNVTYEQYF. The CDR3 nucleotides read TGTGCCAGTACCCACCTCAGACAGCAGCGGAACGTCACCTACGAGCAGTACTTC.

V usage is TRBV9 and J usage is TRBJ1-1; tentatively, D is TRBD1 (5 bases). Trimming pared 10 bases from V and 1 base from J, leaving 11 bases between. The germline V gene has CDR1 SGDLS and CDR2 YYNGEE. CDR3 length equals 12 residues. The chain's CDR3 is CASDSPNTEAFF. In DNA form, the CDR3 reads TGTGCCTCCGACAGCCCGAACACTGAAGCTTTCTTT.

The chain links TRBV9 to TRBJ2-3; 10 positions match TRBD2. Trimming removed 2 bases from V and 4 bases from J; junction bases left unmatched: 7. Germline CDR1 and CDR2: SGDLS and YYNGEE. The CDR3 sequence is 16 residues long. CDR3 nucleotide sequence: TGTGCCAGCAGCGTTCTAGCGGGAGTGAAGTCAGATACGCAGTATTTT. Translation: CASSVLAGVKSDTQYF.

The V call is TRBV7-9, the J call TRBJ2-7; TRBD1 agrees at 9 bases. This CDR3 is built from 16 residues. J was trimmed by 2 bases and V by 5 bases; bases with no gene match: 10. Germline CDR1 SEHNR, CDR2 FQNEAQ (reference sequence). CDR3 DNA: TGTGCCAGCAGCCCTCCAATTGGGACAGGGACCTACGAGCAGTACTTC. This encodes CASSPPIGTGTYEQYF.

The genes are TRBV7-6 and TRBJ2-3; TRBD2 agrees at 11 bases. The germline gives CDR1 SGHVS, CDR2 FNYEAQ. V trimming: 5 bases; J trimming: 2 bases; junction bases outside the gene matches: 9. The CDR3 covers 17 residues. In DNA, the CDR3 is TGTGCCAGCAGCCCCCGGACTAGCGGGCCTCCCACAGATACGCAGTATTTT. Its translation is CASSPRTSGPPTDTQYF.

This clone appeared a single time. The chain links TRBV6-5 to TRBJ2-1, with D perhaps being TRBD1 or TRBD2 (5 bases each). CDR3 length equals 14 residues. Between the trimmed V and J ends, which lost 7 bases and 0 bases, there was a span of 10 bases. The germline CDR1 and CDR2 sequences are MNHEY and SVGAGI. In DNA, the CDR3 is TGTGCCAGCACGAGGGACGGCTCCTACAATGAGCAGTTCTTC. It encodes CASTRDGSYNEQFF.

This sequence joins TRBV2 and TRBJ2-7, with no clear D. The CDR3 has 16 amino acids. Trimming cost V 2 bases and J 2 bases, with 16 bases left between them. Germline CDR1 SNHLY, CDR2 FYNNEI. The CDR3 nucleotides read TGTGCCAGCAGTGAATTTACGGCCTGGCTGGCCTACGAGCAGTACTTC. Its protein product is CASSEFTAWLAYEQYF.

The chain carries TRBV28 and TRBJ2-3, with 13 nucleotides matching TRBD2. The V gene's germline CDR1 is MDHEN and CDR2 SYDVKM. The CDR3 runs to 16 residues. V was pared by 5 bases and J by 4 bases, with 6 bases of the junction left unmatched. CDR3 nucleotide sequence: TGTGCCAGCAGTATAAGGACTAGCGGGAGTGCAGATACGCAGTATTTT. Its protein is CASSIRTSGSADTQYF.

Remarks on this clone: The same CDR3 is also encoded by other DNA sequences in this sample. The J gene is TRBJ1-5, the V gene TRBV19; D is possibly TRBD1 (6 bases). The germline CDR1 and CDR2 sequences are LNHDA and SQIVND (reference sequence). V was pared by 2 bases and J by 3 bases, with 8 bases between. The CDR3 runs 14 residues. The chain's CDR3 is CASSIRDNNQPQHF. CDR3 DNA sequence: TGTGCCAGTAGTATACGGGACAACAATCAGCCCCAGCATTTT.

CDR3 sequence (DNA): TGTGCCAGCCTAGCAGGGATGGAGAGCTCCTACGAGCAGTACTTC. Its translation: CASLAGMESSYEQYF. This chain uses TRBV28 with TRBJ2-7, with D perhaps being TRBD1 or TRBD2 (5 bases each). The germline CDR1 and CDR2 sequences are MDHEN and SYDVKM. Trimming took off 8 bases at V and 0 bases at J, with 17 bases between the two ends. The CDR3 sequence is 15 residues long.

Concerning this clone itself: Additional DNA sequences in this sample encode the identical CDR3. The chain carries TRBV27 and TRBJ2-2; no reliable D call. The CDR3 has 12 residues. The germline V gene encodes CDR1 MNHEY and CDR2 SMNVEV (reference sequence). Trimming shortened V by 3 bases and J by 5 bases, and 4 bases separated the two germline ends. The CDR3 nucleotides are TGTGCCAGCAGTTTCGGGACCGGGGAGCTGTTTTTT. This encodes CASSFGTGELFF.

The chain couples TRBV7-2 to TRBJ1-5; no clear D gene. This CDR3 spans 13 amino acids. Germline loops: CDR1 SGHTA, CDR2 FQGNSA. Trimming stripped 5 bases from V and 9 bases from J, with 14 bases between. The CDR3 protein is CASSLEGWGPQHF. CDR3 sequence (DNA): TGTGCCAGCAGCCTGGAAGGGTGGGGGCCCCAGCATTTT.

The V call is TRBV28, the J call TRBJ2-5; D is possibly TRBD1 (5 bases). Germline loops: CDR1 MDHEN, CDR2 SYDVKM. CDR3 length: 16 amino acids. V lost 4 bases and J 5 bases, leaving 20 bases between the germline ends. The chain's CDR3 is CASSSPQDSLDETQYF. The CDR3 bases are TGTGCCAGCAGTTCCCCCCAAGACAGTCTGGACGAGACCCAGTACTTC.

To note about this clone: Other DNA sequences in the sample encode the same CDR3. The chain has TRBV9 and TRBJ1-1, with D possibly matching TRBD1 (5 bases). The V gene's germline CDR1 is SGDLS and CDR2 YYNGEE. V was clipped by 5 bases and J by 1 base, with 9 bases between them. This CDR3 is 13 amino acids long. In nucleotides, the CDR3 is TGTGCCAGCAGTCCCGGGGGGAACACTGAAGCTTTCTTT. Amino acids: CASSPGGNTEAFF.

V usage is TRBV2 and J usage is TRBJ1-4; no clear D gene. CDR1 is SNHLY, CDR2 FYNNEI, per germline. The V and J ends lost 4 bases and 0 bases respectively, with 3 bases between them. The CDR3 is 13 amino acids. CDR3 sequence: CASSGTTNEKLFF. CDR3 in DNA: TGTGCCAGCAGTGGTACAACTAATGAAAAACTGTTTTTT. The full variable domain, in which reference TRBV2 and TRBJ1-4 provide the parts outside the CDR3, is EPEVTQTPSHQVTQMGQEVILRCVPISNHLYFYWYRQILGQKVEFLVSFYNNEISEKSEIFDDQFSVERPDGSNFTLKIRSTKLEDSAMYFCASSGTTNEKLFFGSGTQLSVL.

This clone was seen only a few times. The CDR3 loop is CASSIWVGLGYGYTF. As DNA, the CDR3 is TGTGCCAGTAGTATTTGGGTAGGGCTCGGCTATGGCTACACCTTC. This rearrangement joins TRBV19 to TRBJ1-2; D gene uncertain. This CDR3 is 15 amino acids long. Germline loops: CDR1 LNHDA, CDR2 SQIVND (reference sequence). With 3 bases removed from V and 4 bases from J, the gap between germline ends came to 15 bases. Complete variable domain (other parts from reference TRBV19 and TRBJ1-2): DGGITQSPKYLFRKEGQNVTLSCEQNLNHDAMYWYRQDPGQGLRLIYYSQIVNDFQKGDIAEGYSVSREKKESFPLTVTSAQKNPTAFYLCASSIWVGLGYGYTFGSGTRLTVV.

The rearrangement joins TRBV19 to TRBJ2-6; 8 bases align to TRBD1. There are 20 residues in the CDR3. The junction had 14 bases not matched to a gene; V was cut back by 4 bases and J by 0 bases. Germline V gene data show CDR1 as LNHDA and CDR2 as SQIVND (reference sequence). This chain's CDR3 is CASSRGSSRQGPSGANVLTF. CDR3 bases: TGTGCCAGTAGTAGAGGGTCTTCGAGACAGGGGCCCTCTGGGGCCAACGTCCTGACTTTC.

V is TRBV19 and J is TRBJ2-1, with TRBD2 matching 11 bases. Germline V lookup: CDR1 LNHDA, CDR2 SQIVND (reference sequence). The ends lost 6 bases at V and 6 bases at J; junction bases unmatched: 10. The CDR3 is 16 residues long. CDR3 DNA sequence: TGTGCCAGTAGCTTTACCGGGACTAGCGGCATCAATGAGCAGTTCTTC. Translated, it gives CASSFTGTSGINEQFF.

The chain joins TRBV4-2 to TRBJ1-1, with D maybe TRBD1 (6 bases). Germline CDR1 reads LGHNA; CDR2 reads YNFKEQ. V lost 0 bases to trimming and J lost 4 bases, with 15 bases between them. CDR3 length equals 16 residues. The CDR3 DNA follows: TGTGCCAGCAGCCAAGATTCCCCGGGGGCGGGCACTGAAGCTTTCTTT. Translation gives CASSQDSPGAGTEAFF.

Turning to this clone: The same CDR3 also results from other DNA sequences found in this sample. The rearrangement uses TRBV9 and TRBJ1-2; tentatively, D is TRBD1 (5 bases). There are 12 residues in the CDR3. Trimming removed 3 bases at V and 6 bases at J, with 9 bases between. CDR1 is SGDLS, CDR2 YYNGEE, per germline. This CDR3 is CASSGLGDGYTF. Here the CDR3 DNA reads TGTGCCAGCAGCGGCCTGGGGGATGGCTACACCTTC.